This TCR beta chain came from a study of regulatory T cells in long-lasting Graves disease. Study in general: Over 5 years of antithyroid drugs plus positive TSH receptor antibodies defined persistent Graves' disease. Points from the study as a whole: It was peripheral blood alone, not thyroid tissue, that was studied. The study found persistent patients shared more public clonotypes (over 2,500) than new patients (about 1,000). Reduced TCR diversity was observed in persistent Graves' patients versus newly diagnosed patients.

This CDR3 has 15 residues. CDR1 and CDR2 from the germline V gene are SGHDN and FVKESK. Time point meaning: persistent/refractory GD, antithyroid drugs over 5 years with positive TRAb. Scientists built the TCR library using RNA that was extracted from PBMCs. This clonotype occurred a few times. No antigen is known for it. Sequence at one end of the junction differs from germline and may be a read error. Libraries of TCR beta came from iRepertoire HTBI primers plus Arm-PCR of CDR3 regions. TCRdb reanalysed the multiplex PCR reads using MiXCR and keeps one entry per CDR3 protein. Of about 470,000 distinct CDR3 sequences detected, roughly 20% appear once; the ten largest clones hold 7.8%.

The rearrangement joins TRBV14 to TRBJ2-7, with a possible D match to TRBD1 (5 bases). The sequence derives from a female donor with Graves disease. This sample comprised peripheral blood mononuclear cells (PBMCs), obtained when the disease was refractory, from a patient treated with antithyroid drugs. CDR3: CASSQEFWSGYRLNF. The CDR3 DNA sequence: TGTGCCAGCAGCCAAGAATTCTGGTCAGGGTACCGATTGAACTTC.